These 32 T cell receptor beta chains were sequenced from one sample in a study of vaccination and CD4 T cells after COVID-19. Treatment given: roughly 10-day PBMC culture with coronavirus spike peptide pools or control peptides (ViraFEST assay). An Oncomine TCR Beta short-read assay was used to sequence the DNA from cultured CD4+ T cells. Via MiXCR, TCRdb re-called the PCR reads, giving one row per CDR3 protein. Here the sample spans about 18,000 distinct CDR3 sequences, 50% to 65% being singletons. Their antigens remain unidentified. Sequenced sample: CD4+ T cells from blood, cultured in vitro. The source of these receptors is a human donor who had recovered from COVID-19.

This clonotype was seen a few times. The CDR3 nucleotides read TGCAGTGCTAGATCTAGCGGGGAAGAGACCCAGTACTTC. Translating gives CSARSSGEETQYF. The rearrangement links TRBV20-1 to TRBJ2-5; 9 nucleotides align to TRBD2. This CDR3 is built from 13 residues. Germline V gene data show CDR1 as DFQATT and CDR2 as SNEGSKA (reference sequence). The ends lost 2 bases at V and 3 bases at J; junction bases unmatched: 1.

The chain couples TRBV2 to TRBJ2-2; 9 positions agree with TRBD1. Per germline, CDR1 SNHLY and CDR2 FYNNEI. The CDR3 runs to 13 residues. Trimming removed 10 bases from V and 4 bases from J; junction bases left unmatched: 4. The CDR3 sequence is CANRQGGTGELFF. DNA of the CDR3: TGTGCCAACAGACAGGGGGGCACCGGGGAGCTGTTTTTT.

The rearrangement joins TRBV27 to TRBJ2-2; 8 bases match TRBD1. From germline, CDR1 is MNHEY and CDR2 SMNVEV (reference sequence). Losses at the gene ends were 5 bases for V and 5 bases for J; bases not matched to a gene: 10. The CDR3 is 16 residues long. Here the CDR3 reads CASSRGRTGRTGELFF. The CDR3, as DNA: TGTGCCAGCAGTCGGGGGAGGACAGGGAGGACCGGGGAGCTGTTTTTT.

The count of this clonotype is one. The rearrangement links TRBV19 to TRBJ2-5, with D perhaps matching TRBD2 (5 bases). Germline V gene sequence: CDR1 LNHDA, CDR2 SQIVND (reference sequence). This CDR3 is built from 13 residues. Trimming left V 8 bases short and J 1 base short, with 11 bases between. CDR3 protein: CASGRGIQETQYF. The CDR3 nucleotides are TGTGCCAGTGGTCGAGGGATCCAAGAGACCCAGTACTTC.

This clonotype was observed a single time. The rearrangement uses TRBV2 and TRBJ1-5; D remains unclear. Trimming took 7 bases from V and 7 from J, leaving 14 bases between them. The length of the CDR3 is 13 residues. The V gene's germline CDR1 is SNHLY and CDR2 FYNNEI. The CDR3 spells CASMGSRTQPQHF. Here the CDR3 DNA reads TGTGCCAGCATGGGGTCAAGAACCCAGCCCCAGCATTTT.

The gene calls are TRBV6-1 and TRBJ2-6, with D possibly being TRBD1 (6 bases). Per germline, CDR1 MNHNS and CDR2 SASEGT. V lost 6 bases, J lost 4 bases, and 16 bases lay in between. CDR3 length: 16 residues. This CDR3 is CASRNTYRAGANVLTF. The CDR3 DNA follows: TGTGCCAGCAGGAATACCTACAGGGCAGGGGCCAACGTCCTGACTTTC.

The chain combines TRBV28 with TRBJ1-2, with a weak D call TRBD1 (5 bases). V lost 2 bases and J lost 0, with 13 bases in between. The germline gives CDR1 MDHEN, CDR2 SYDVKM. The length of the CDR3 is 16 residues. Written as DNA, the CDR3 is TGTGCCAGCAGTTTAATGGCAGGGCCAGCTAACTATGGCTACACCTTC. It specifies CASSLMAGPANYGYTF.

In its sample, this clonotype was seen a few times. The V gene is TRBV2, the J gene TRBJ2-7; D may be TRBD1 (6 bases). The germline V and J ends were trimmed by 6 bases and 2 bases, with 14 bases remaining between them. CDR3 length equals 14 residues. Germline CDR1 SNHLY, CDR2 FYNNEI. The CDR3 region is CASRESGHPYEQYF. In DNA form, the CDR3 reads TGTGCCAGCAGGGAATCGGGACATCCCTACGAGCAGTACTTC.

This clonotype was observed once. This chain joins TRBV5-1 and TRBJ1-1, with 8 bases aligning to TRBD1. The J segment lost 6 bases and the V segment lost 1 base, leaving 5 bases of the junction unmatched. The CDR3 length is 14 residues. Germline values: CDR1 SGHRS, CDR2 YFSETQ. In nucleotides, the CDR3 is TGCGCCAGCAGCTTGTGGCAGGGGGCCGCTGAAGCTTTCTTT. Translating it yields CASSLWQGAAEAFF. Together with reference TRBV5-1 and TRBJ1-1, the CDR3 gives the full variable domain: KAGVTQTPRYLIKTRGQQVTLSCSPISGHRSVSWYQQTPGQGLQFLFEYFSETQRNKGNFPGRFSGRQFSNSRSEMNVSTLELGDSALYLCASSLWQGAAEAFFGQGTRLTVV.

The chain employs TRBV24-1 and TRBJ2-5; 8 bases match TRBD2. This CDR3 is built from 18 residues. Germline V gene lookup returns CDR1 KGHDR and CDR2 SFDVKD. J lost 1 base, V lost 1 base, and 10 bases had no gene match. CDR3 bases: TGTGCCACCAGTGATTTTGGGGCAGCGGGAGATCGCCAAGAGACCCAGTACTTC. Residues: CATSDFGAAGDRQETQYF.

The sample holds a few counts of this clonotype. This chain uses TRBV6-2 or TRBV6-3 with TRBJ1-1, with D perhaps TRBD1 (5 bases). The CDR3 covers 11 residues. CDR1 is MNHEY, CDR2 SVGEGT, per germline. The V end lost 7 bases, the J end lost 11 bases, and 14 bases lay between the germline ends. In nucleotides, the CDR3 is TGTGCCAGCACTATCCTGGGACTGGCTTTCTTT. Translation gives CASTILGLAFF.

The chain uses TRBV9 and TRBJ1-1; no clear D. The germline V gene has CDR1 SGDLS and CDR2 YYNGEE. The CDR3 covers 13 residues. The V end lost 0 bases, the J end lost 3 bases, and 6 bases lay between the germline ends. The CDR3: CASSVEGYTEAFF. The CDR3 DNA follows: TGTGCCAGCAGCGTAGAAGGATACACTGAAGCTTTCTTT.

V gene TRBV7-2 combines with J gene TRBJ2-5, with 10 bases that match TRBD2. V shed 3 bases, J shed 5 bases, and the junction held 12 bases outside the gene matches. CDR3 size: 17 residues. The germline CDR1 and CDR2 sequences are SGHTA and FQGNSA. The CDR3: CASSFIEREGQRETQYF. Here the CDR3 DNA reads TGTGCCAGCAGCTTTATTGAGCGGGAGGGCCAGAGGGAGACCCAGTACTTC.

V gene TRBV2 combines with J gene TRBJ2-7, with D perhaps matching TRBD1 (5 bases). Trimming stripped 1 base from V and 2 bases from J, with 18 bases between. The CDR3 sequence is 17 residues long. Germline V gene sequence: CDR1 SNHLY, CDR2 FYNNEI. CDR3 sequence reads: CASSEEVSPGYAYEQYF. The CDR3 DNA reads TGTGCCAGCAGTGAAGAGGTGTCCCCAGGGTACGCCTACGAGCAGTACTTC.

This clonotype was counted a few times. The chain joins TRBV2 to TRBJ1-1, with D uncertain. The CDR3 length is 14 residues. CDR1 is SNHLY, CDR2 FYNNEI, per germline. V lost 2 bases and J 1 base, leaving 8 bases between the germline ends. The chain's CDR3 is CASSESLPNTEAFF. The CDR3 DNA follows: TGTGCCAGCAGTGAAAGTCTACCGAACACTGAAGCTTTCTTT.

The chain has TRBV10-3 and TRBJ2-2; 12 bases map to TRBD2. V shed 2 bases and J 6 bases; nucleotides not matched to a gene: 1. The germline V gene encodes CDR1 ENHRY and CDR2 SYGVKD. This CDR3 spans 15 amino acids. CDR3 nucleotide sequence: TGTGCCATCAGTGAGACTAGCGGGAGGCCCGGGGAGCTGTTTTTT. This gives the protein CAISETSGRPGELFF.

This chain uses TRBV18 with TRBJ1-5; no definite D call. Trimming took off 5 bases at V and 3 bases at J, with 11 bases between the two ends. The CDR3 has 14 residues. CDR1 and CDR2 (germline): KGHSH, LQKENI. The CDR3: CASSTTSDNQPQHF. The CDR3 DNA is TGTGCCAGCTCAACTACGTCGGACAATCAGCCCCAGCATTTT.

The V call is TRBV6-4, the J call TRBJ2-3; 12 bases match TRBD2. V dropped 2 bases and J dropped 4; count of bases not matched to a gene: 4. Looked up from germline, CDR1 is MRHNA and CDR2 is SNTAGT. This CDR3 contains 16 residues. The CDR3 here is CASSDLPSGGADTQYF. The DNA for the CDR3 is TGTGCCAGCAGTGACCTGCCTAGCGGGGGGGCAGATACGCAGTATTTT.

The chain employs TRBV20-1 and TRBJ1-1; D is uncertain. CDR1 DFQATT and CDR2 SNEGSKA come from the germline V gene (reference sequence). Trimming shortened V by 5 bases and J by 10 bases, and 14 bases separated the two germline ends. There are 11 residues in the CDR3. CDR3 nucleotide sequence: TGCAGTGCTCCCGCGTATCTTGTAGCTTTCTTT. Translating gives CSAPAYLVAFF.

CDR3 in DNA: TGTGCCAGCAGTTCTACTACAGGGGTGGCAGAGACCCAGTACTTC. It yields the protein CASSSTTGVAETQYF. The chain employs TRBV28 and TRBJ2-5, with 7 positions matching TRBD1. The CDR3 spans 15 residues. Germline trimming cut 4 bases from V and 4 bases from J; bases unmatched to any gene: 9. The V gene's germline CDR1 is MDHEN and CDR2 SYDVKM. Using reference TRBV28 and TRBJ2-5 for the parts outside the CDR3, the full variable domain is DVKVTQSSRYLVKRTGEKVFLECVQDMDHENMFWYRQDPGLGLRLIYFSYDVKMKEKGDIPEGYSVSREKKERFSLILESASTNQTSMYLCASSSTTGVAETQYFGPGTRLLVL.

The CDR3: CSAAQGAAKNIQYF. The CDR3 region has the DNA TGCAGTGCGGCCCAGGGGGCTGCCAAAAACATTCAGTACTTC. This chain joins TRBV20-1 and TRBJ2-4; 8 nucleotides match TRBD1. This CDR3 has 14 amino acids. Germline lookup yields CDR1 DFQATT and CDR2 SNEGSKA (reference sequence). With V trimmed by 6 bases and J by 1 base, 5 bases remained unmatched.

There are a few counts of this clonotype. The CDR3 DNA follows: TGTGCCATCAGTGAAAATCAGATGGATCAGCCCCAGCATTTT. This codes for CAISENQMDQPQHF. The chain links TRBV10-3 to TRBJ1-5; D remains unclear. The V end was cut by 3 bases, the J end by 5 bases, with 11 bases between. CDR3 length: 14 amino acids. CDR1 is ENHRY and CDR2 is SYGVKD in the germline V gene.

CDR3 bases: TGTGCCAGCAGCTTATCAGGGGATAACTATGGCTACACCTTC. Residues: CASSLSGDNYGYTF. The chain links TRBV7-2 to TRBJ1-2; TRBD1 might be the D (6 bases). CDR3 size: 14 residues. Germline loops: CDR1 SGHTA, CDR2 FQGNSA. Trimming left V 2 bases short and J 1 base short, with 8 bases between.

The genes are TRBV5-4 and TRBJ2-5; tentative D call: TRBD1 (6 bases). The CDR3 loop spans 14 amino acids. Germline CDR1 reads SGHNT; CDR2 reads YYREEE (reference sequence). Trimming left V 0 bases short and J 4 bases short, with 10 bases between. The CDR3, as DNA: TGTGCCAGCAGCTTGGACTCGACAGGAGAGACCCAGTACTTC. Translation gives CASSLDSTGETQYF.

The chain links TRBV20-1 to TRBJ2-1; D gene unclear. Germline CDR1 reads DFQATT; CDR2 reads SNEGSKA (reference sequence). This CDR3 is 14 amino acids long. DNA of the CDR3: TGCAGCACTCTAGGGTTGGGTTCCTACAATGAGCAGTTCTTC. This translates into CSTLGLGSYNEQFF.

V usage is TRBV5-8 and J usage is TRBJ1-1; 11 bases match TRBD1. Trimming cost V 4 bases and J 8 bases; bases outside gene matches: 7. Germline values: CDR1 SGHTS, CDR2 YDEGEE. This CDR3 contains 14 residues. CDR3 sequence (DNA): TGTGCCAGCAGCCCTAGGACAGGGGGCCAAGAAGCTTTCTTT. It translates to CASSPRTGGQEAFF.

This chain uses TRBV12-3 or TRBV12-4 with TRBJ2-2; 13 bases match TRBD2. The CDR3 sequence is 17 residues long. V was clipped by 4 bases and J by 5 bases; unmatched bases: 7. This CDR3 reads CASSWGRLAGGTGELFF. The CDR3 region has the DNA TGTGCCAGCAGTTGGGGCAGACTAGCGGGAGGTACCGGGGAGCTGTTTTTT.

The chain carries TRBV27 and TRBJ2-2; D not certain. The CDR3 consists of 14 residues. Germline assignment: CDR1 MNHEY and CDR2 SMNVEV (reference sequence). V was trimmed by 4 bases and J by 6 bases, leaving 12 bases between them. CDR3 nucleotides: TGTGCCAGCAGTTCTCCCTTGAGGCCCGGGGAGCTGTTTTTT. Protein: CASSSPLRPGELFF.

The chain carries TRBV20-1 and TRBJ2-7, with a possible D match to TRBD1 (6 bases). V was cut by 0 bases and J by 1 base, with 10 bases left in between. This CDR3 has 14 amino acids. CDR1 is DFQATT, CDR2 SNEGSKA, per germline (reference sequence). This CDR3 is CSARDMGASYEQYF. As DNA, the CDR3 is TGCAGTGCTAGAGATATGGGGGCTTCCTACGAGCAGTACTTC.

Only a few counts were recorded for this clonotype. V gene TRBV6-5 combines with J gene TRBJ2-7; tentative D call: TRBD2 (6 bases). Germline V gives CDR1 MNHEY, CDR2 SVGAGI. The ends were cut back, 1 base at V and 0 bases at J, with 13 bases in the middle. The CDR3 loop spans 16 amino acids. CDR3 coding DNA: TGTGCCAGCAGTTACTTCCTGGGGGACTTCTCCTACGAGCAGTACTTC. Encoded protein: CASSYFLGDFSYEQYF.

The V call is TRBV30, the J call TRBJ2-6, with TRBD1 as a possible D gene (5 bases). Looked up from germline, CDR1 is GTSNPN and CDR2 is SVGIG (reference sequence). This CDR3 region has 15 residues. The V gene lost 1 base and the J gene lost 0 bases, with 7 bases spanning the gap. Written as DNA, the CDR3 is TGTGCCTGGAGTGCACAGGTCTCTGGGGCCAACGTCCTGACTTTC. Residues: CAWSAQVSGANVLTF.

The chain carries TRBV7-3 and TRBJ2-2, with 7 positions matching TRBD1. Germline CDR1 is SGHTA and CDR2 is FQGTGA. This CDR3 region has 15 residues. Germline trimming cut 6 bases from V and 4 bases from J; bases unmatched to any gene: 8. CDR3 amino acids: CASSTTGSGTGELFF. Written as DNA, the CDR3 is TGTGCCAGCAGTACGACAGGGAGCGGCACCGGGGAGCTGTTTTTT.